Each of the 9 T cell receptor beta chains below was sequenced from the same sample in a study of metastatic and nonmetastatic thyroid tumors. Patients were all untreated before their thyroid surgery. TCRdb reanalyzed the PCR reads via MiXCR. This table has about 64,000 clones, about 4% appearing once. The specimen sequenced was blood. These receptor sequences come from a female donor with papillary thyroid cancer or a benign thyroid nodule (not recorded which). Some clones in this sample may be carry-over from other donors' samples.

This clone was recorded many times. The CDR3 protein is CASRKPPSETQYF. In DNA, the CDR3 is TGTGCCAGTAGGAAGCCGCCGTCTGAGACCCAGTACTTC. V gene TRBV19 combines with J gene TRBJ2-5, with unresolved D. CDR1 is LNHDA, CDR2 SQIVND, per germline (reference sequence). V was trimmed by 6 bases and J by 5 bases, leaving 13 bases between them. The CDR3 sequence is 13 residues long.

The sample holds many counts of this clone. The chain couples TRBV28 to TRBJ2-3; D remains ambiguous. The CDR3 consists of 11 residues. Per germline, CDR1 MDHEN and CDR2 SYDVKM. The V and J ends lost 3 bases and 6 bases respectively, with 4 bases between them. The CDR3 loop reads CASSFSDTQYF. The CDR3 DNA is TGTGCCAGCAGTTTTTCCGATACGCAGTATTTT.

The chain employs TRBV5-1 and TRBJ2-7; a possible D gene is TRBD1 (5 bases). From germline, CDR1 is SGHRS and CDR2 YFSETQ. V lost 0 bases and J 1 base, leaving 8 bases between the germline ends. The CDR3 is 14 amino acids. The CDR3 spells CASSLVSGSYEQYF. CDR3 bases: TGCGCCAGCAGCTTGGTATCAGGGTCCTACGAGCAGTACTTC.

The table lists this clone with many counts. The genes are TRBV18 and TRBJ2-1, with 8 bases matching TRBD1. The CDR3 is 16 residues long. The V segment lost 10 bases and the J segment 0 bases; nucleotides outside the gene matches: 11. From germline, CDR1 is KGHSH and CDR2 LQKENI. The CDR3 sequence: CATTGGQPPSYNEQFF. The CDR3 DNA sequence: TGTGCCACCACAGGGGGGCAGCCGCCCTCCTACAATGAGCAGTTCTTC.

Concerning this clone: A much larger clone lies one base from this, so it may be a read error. CDR3 region: CASRGETQYF. CDR3 bases: TGTGCCAGCAGAGGGGAGACCCAGTACTTC. This chain links TRBV12-3 or TRBV12-4 with TRBJ2-5; no definite D call. CDR3 length: 10 residues. V was pared by 6 bases and J by 5 bases, with 4 bases between.

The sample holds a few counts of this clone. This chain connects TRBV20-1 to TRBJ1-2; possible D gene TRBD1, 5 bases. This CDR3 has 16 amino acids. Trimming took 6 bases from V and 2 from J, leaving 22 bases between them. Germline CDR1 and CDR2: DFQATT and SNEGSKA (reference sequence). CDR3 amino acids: CSARGEGPGWNYGYTF. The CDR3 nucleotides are TGCAGTGCCCGAGGCGAGGGGCCAGGTTGGAACTATGGCTACACCTTC.

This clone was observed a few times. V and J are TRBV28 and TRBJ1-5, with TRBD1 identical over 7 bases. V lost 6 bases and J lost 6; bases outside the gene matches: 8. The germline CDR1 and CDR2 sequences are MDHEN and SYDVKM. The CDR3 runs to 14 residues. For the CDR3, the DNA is TGTGCCAGCAGCCTAGCGACAGGGCTTCAGCCCCAGCATTTT. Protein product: CASSLATGLQPQHF. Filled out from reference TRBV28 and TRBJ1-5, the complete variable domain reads DVKVTQSSRYLVKRTGEKVFLECVQDMDHENMFWYRQDPGLGLRLIYFSYDVKMKEKGDIPEGYSVSREKKERFSLILESASTNQTSMYLCASSLATGLQPQHFGDGTRLSIL.

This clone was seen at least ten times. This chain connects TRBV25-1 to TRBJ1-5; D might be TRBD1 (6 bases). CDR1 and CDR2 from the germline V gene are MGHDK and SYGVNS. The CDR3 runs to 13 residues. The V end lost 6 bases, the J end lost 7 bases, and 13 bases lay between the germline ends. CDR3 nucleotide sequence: TGTGCCAGCAGGGGGGCCAGTGGACAGCCCCAGCATTTT. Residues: CASRGASGQPQHF. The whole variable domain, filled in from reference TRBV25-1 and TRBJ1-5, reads EADIYQTPRYLVIGTGKKITLECSQTMGHDKMYWYQQDPGMELHLIHYSYGVNSTEKGDLSSESTVSRIRTEHFPLTLESARPSHTSQYLCASRGASGQPQHFGDGTRLSIL.

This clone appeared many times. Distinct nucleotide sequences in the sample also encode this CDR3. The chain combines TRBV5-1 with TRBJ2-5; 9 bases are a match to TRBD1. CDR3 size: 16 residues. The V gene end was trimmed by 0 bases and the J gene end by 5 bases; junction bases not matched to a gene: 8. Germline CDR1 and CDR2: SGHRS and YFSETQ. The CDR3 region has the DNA TGCGCCAGCAGCTTGGGCGCACAGGGGGCAGGGGAGACCCAGTACTTC. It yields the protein CASSLGAQGAGETQYF.